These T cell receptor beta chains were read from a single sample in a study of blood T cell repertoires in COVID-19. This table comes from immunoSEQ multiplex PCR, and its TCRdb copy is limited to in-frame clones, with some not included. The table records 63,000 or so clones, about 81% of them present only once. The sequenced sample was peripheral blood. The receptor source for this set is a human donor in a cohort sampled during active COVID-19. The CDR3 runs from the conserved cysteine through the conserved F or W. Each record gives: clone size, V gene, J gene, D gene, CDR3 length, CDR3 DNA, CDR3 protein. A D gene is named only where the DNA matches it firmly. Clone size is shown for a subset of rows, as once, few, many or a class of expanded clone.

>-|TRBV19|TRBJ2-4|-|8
TGTCCTGTTAGCATTCAGTACTTC
CPVSIQYF
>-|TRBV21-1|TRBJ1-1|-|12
TGTGCCGGGGGACAGTGGAACACTGAAGCTTTCTTT
CAGGQWNTEAFF
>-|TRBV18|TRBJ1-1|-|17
TGTGCCAGCTCACCCTCCTCACCGACGGGGATGAACACTGAAGCTTTCTTT
CASSPSSPTGMNTEAFF
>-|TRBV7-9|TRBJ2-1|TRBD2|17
TGTGCCAGCAGCTTGGGCCTAGCGGGATCCTCCTACAATGAGCAGTTCTTC
CASSLGLAGSSYNEQFF
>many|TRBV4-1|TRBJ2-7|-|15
TGCGCCAGCAGCCTGGGAGCAGGTGTAGGTTACGAGCAGTACTTC
CASSLGAGVGYEQYF
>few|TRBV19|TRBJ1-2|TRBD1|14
TGTGCCAGTAGTGGGCCGGACAGGGTCAATGGCTACACCTTC
CASSGPDRVNGYTF
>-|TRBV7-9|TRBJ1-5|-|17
TGTGCCAGCAGCCAAGGCGGCGGGGATAGTCGCAATCAGCCCCAGCATTTT
CASSQGGGDSRNQPQHF
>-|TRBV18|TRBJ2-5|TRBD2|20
TGTGCCAGCTCACCATTCGAGACTAGCGGGTCACCCACGAGAGGAGAGACCCAGTACTTC
CASSPFETSGSPTRGETQYF
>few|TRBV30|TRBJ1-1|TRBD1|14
TGTGCCTGGAGTCCTGGACAGGGAAGGACTGAAGCTTTCTTT
CAWSPGQGRTEAFF
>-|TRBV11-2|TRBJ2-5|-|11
TGTGCCAGCAGCGCCGGAGGGACCCAGTACTTC
CASSAGGTQYF
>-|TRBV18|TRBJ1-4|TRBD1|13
TGTGCCAGCTCTACCGGGACAGGGTCGAAACTGTTTTTT
CASSTGTGSKLFF
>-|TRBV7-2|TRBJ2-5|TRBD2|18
TGTGCCAGCAGCCTCCGGACTAGCGGGAGGGCCGTCCAAGAGACCCAGTACTTC
CASSLRTSGRAVQETQYF
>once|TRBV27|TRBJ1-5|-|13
TGTGCCAGCAGGCCGGGGGGGGGTCAGCCCCAGCATTTT
CASRPGGGQPQHF
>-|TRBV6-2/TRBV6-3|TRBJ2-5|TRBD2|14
TGTGCCAGCAGCGCCGGGGGGGCGTCGGAGACCCAGTACTTC
CASSAGGASETQYF
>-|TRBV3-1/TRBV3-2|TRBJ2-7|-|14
TGTGCCAGCAGCCCGGGAACCGGATCGTACGAGCAGTACTTC
CASSPGTGSYEQYF
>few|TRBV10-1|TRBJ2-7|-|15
TGCGCCAGCAGTGACAAGGCCAGGGGTAGGGACGAGCAGTACTTC
CASSDKARGRDEQYF
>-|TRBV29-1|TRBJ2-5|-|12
TGCAGCGTTGAAGGTGAAGGCGGGACCCAGTACTTC
CSVEGEGGTQYF
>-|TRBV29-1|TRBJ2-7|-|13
TGCAGCGTTGAAGGTCCCGGAGCTTACGAGCAGTACTTC
CSVEGPGAYEQYF
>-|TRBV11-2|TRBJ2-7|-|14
TGTGCCAGCAGCTTTACGGGGAGGATCGACGAGCAGTACTTC
CASSFTGRIDEQYF
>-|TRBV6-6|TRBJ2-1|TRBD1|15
TGTGCCAGCAGGGAGGGACAGGGAGTAAACAATGAGCAGTTCTTC
CASREGQGVNNEQFF
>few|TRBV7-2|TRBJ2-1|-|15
TGTGCCAGCAGCTTAGCGCTTTCCCTGGCTAGTGAGCAGTTCTTC
CASSLALSLASEQFF
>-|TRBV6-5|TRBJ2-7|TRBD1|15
TGTGCCAGCAGGGGGACAGGCATACTCTCCTACGAGCAGTACTTC
CASRGTGILSYEQYF
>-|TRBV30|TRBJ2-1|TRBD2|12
TGTGCCTGGGTGTTAGCGGGAGGTACCCAGTTCTTC
CAWVLAGGTQFF
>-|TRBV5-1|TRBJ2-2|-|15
TGCGCCAGCAGCTCCCAGGGTGTCGAGGCCGGGGAGCTGTTTTTT
CASSSQGVEAGELFF
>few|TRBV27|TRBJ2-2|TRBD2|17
TGTGCCAGCAGTTCCTCACTAGCGTTGGCGAACACCGGGGAGCTGTTTTTT
CASSSSLALANTGELFF
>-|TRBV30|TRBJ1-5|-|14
TGTGCCTCGATACGGGGGACTTGCAATCAGCCCCAGCATTTT
CASIRGTCNQPQHF
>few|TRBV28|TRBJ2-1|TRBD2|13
TGTGCCAGCGGGACTAGCGAGTACAATGAGCAGTTCTTC
CASGTSEYNEQFF
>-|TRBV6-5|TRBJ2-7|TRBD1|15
TGTGCCAGCACGACAGATTCGACAGGGAGCTACGAGCAGTACTTC
CASTTDSTGSYEQYF
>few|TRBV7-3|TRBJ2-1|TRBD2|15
TGTGCCAGCAGCCCTATAAAGCGGGAGGATGGTGAGCAGTTCTTC
CASSPIKREDGEQFF
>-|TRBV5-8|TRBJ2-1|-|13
TGTGCCAGCAGCTTGGGAGCTTACAATGAGCAGTTCTTC
CASSLGAYNEQFF
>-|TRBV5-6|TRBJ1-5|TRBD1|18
TGTGCCAGCAGCTTGATGCTGGCAGGGGGTAAGGGCAATCAGCCCCAGCATTTT
CASSLMLAGGKGNQPQHF
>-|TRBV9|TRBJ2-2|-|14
TGTGCCAGCAGCGGGGACATGCACACCGGGGAGCTGTTTTTT
CASSGDMHTGELFF
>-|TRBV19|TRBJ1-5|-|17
TGTGCCAGTAGTACGAACCTGACACCTAAAAGAATGCAGCCCCAGCATTTT
CASSTNLTPKRMQPQHF
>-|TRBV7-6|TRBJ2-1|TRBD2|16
TGTGCCAGCAGCCTATACGGCGGGAGCTCCTACAATGAGCAGTTCTTC
CASSLYGGSSYNEQFF
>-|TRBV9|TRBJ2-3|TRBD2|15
TGTGCCAGCAGCGCCCAGACTAGCGGGAGTGATACGCAGTATTTT
CASSAQTSGSDTQYF
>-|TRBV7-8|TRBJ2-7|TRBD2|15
TGTGCCAGCAGCCCCGCGGCTAGCGGGAGCTACGAGCAGTACTTC
CASSPAASGSYEQYF
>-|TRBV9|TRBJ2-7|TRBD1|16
TGTGCCAGCAGCGGAGGGACAGGGATGGGCTCCTACGAGCAGTACTTC
CASSGGTGMGSYEQYF
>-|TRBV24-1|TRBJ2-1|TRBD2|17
TGTGCCACCAGTGCGGAGGGTGTGCGGGAGAATAGGAATGAGCAGTTCTTC
CATSAEGVRENRNEQFF
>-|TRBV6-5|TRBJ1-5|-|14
TGTGCCAGCACCCCCGGGAACCTCGGTCAGCCCCAGCATTTT
CASTPGNLGQPQHF
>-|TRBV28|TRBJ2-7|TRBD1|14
TGTGCCAGCAGTCCGGGACAGGGAATCCACGAGCAGTACTTC
CASSPGQGIHEQYF
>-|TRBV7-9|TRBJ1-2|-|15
TGTGCCAACTCCCCCCTGGAGCTTTATAACTATGGCTACACCTTC
CANSPLELYNYGYTF
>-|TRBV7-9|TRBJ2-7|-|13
TGTGCCAGCAGCCGAGACTCAGACTACGAGCAGTACTTC
CASSRDSDYEQYF